A single T cell receptor (beta chain) is shown here with its context. Which antigen it targets is not known. The sample holds no much larger clone one base away, and base qualities are not on file. The sample is drawn from a study of T cells after yellow fever vaccination (dated by TCRdb to between 2018 and 2020). For context, the study as a whole: Libraries from fractions with low cell numbers were prepared with the SMART-Seq v4 Ultra Low Input RNA kit. To follow T-cell clones before and after both primary and booster YFV17D yellow fever vaccination, bulk TCR alpha and beta repertoires underwent longitudinal sequencing. Two healthy male donors, one aged 18 to 30 and one aged 30 to 40 years, made up the cohort. Blood was collected at multiple timepoints before and after primary and secondary immunization, and bulk PBMC replicates and cell subsets were isolated.

TCR cDNA was synthesized by 5'RACE template switching, which introduced a universal primer site and unique molecular identifiers. Priming of cDNA synthesis was performed from both the TCR alpha and TCR beta constant segments. Libraries were amplified in two PCR steps, with sample barcodes and sequencing adapters added in the second step. Sequencing of libraries was done on Illumina HiSeq 2500 (2x100 bp) or NovaSeq (2x150 bp). Per the authors' processing: MIGEC handled demultiplexing of reads and collapsing into UMI consensus sequences, while MiXCR performed V(D)J alignment. Clonotypes responding to the vaccine were identified with edgeR on replicate PBMC samples, with the criteria of FDR below 0.01 and a log2 fold change above 5 up to day 15. Each bulk clonotype was labeled CD4 or CD8 based on which sequenced repertoire, CD4 or CD8, contained the clonotype at higher abundance. TCRdb passed the public sequencing reads through fastp at Q25 and MiXCR, retaining productive beta sequences. Merged by CDR3 protein, the rows form single entries marked with the most common genes and DNA. The V and J calls follow TCRdb's processing rather than the paper's. The sample table contains under 400,000 distinct CDR3 sequences; only one count was recorded for more than 9% of them. The ten most abundant clones make up 15% to 20% of the sample.

The sample's treatment or condition label, in plain terms: live attenuated yellow fever vaccine strain. Two biological replicates of bulk PBMCs were collected at each blood-draw timepoint. PBMCs were isolated from peripheral blood using a standard Ficoll-Paque protocol. TriZol was used to extract RNA from bulk PBMCs, CD4 and CD8 fractions, and dextramer-positive and dextramer-negative fractions. The CDR3 covers 14 residues, taking in both the cysteine and the phenylalanine. Just CDR3 DNA is preserved here, 42 bases in frame from base 1. A distance of 6 bases separates the germline ends of V and J, which lose 1 base and 2 bases respectively. CDR1 is given as LGHNA and CDR2 as YSLEER, both from the germline V gene. The paper as a whole reports these results and caveats: A small fraction of clonotypes appeared in both the CD4 and CD8 compartments, likely as a result of convergent recombination. Because only two donors were included in the study, the extent to which the findings can be generalized is limited. After the booster, most of the clones that had expanded following primary vaccination were detected again (around 95% of CD4 and around 90% of CD8), which suggests that memory was broadly maintained. Because abundant contaminating clonotypes from the bulk population could be contained in FACS-sorted repertoires, computational filtering was required. The secondary T-cell response was found to be weaker but faster than the primary response, with a peak reached on day 5 rather than on day 15.

Source: PBMCs, taken on the day of the first yellow fever vaccination. This clonotype was sampled from a man aged 18 to 30 who received the YFV17D yellow fever vaccine. The chain couples TRBV4-3 to TRBJ1-5; the D gene remains uncertain. Read as DNA, the sequence is TGCGCCAGCAGCCAAGGTCGGCGCAATCAGCCCCAGCATTTT. It translates to CASSQGRRNQPQHF.